These 5 T cell receptor beta chains originate from one sample sequenced in a study of PD-L1 blockade in urothelial cancer. The protocol was immunoSEQ multiplex PCR, while the TCRdb copy is restricted to in-frame clones and leaves out a portion. Seen here are 100,000 or so clones, 91% observed once, and the top ten hold under 0.95%. The input for sequencing was PBMCs, taken around atezolizumab (anti-PD-L1) treatment. The receptors shown here come from a woman of 80 years or more with urothelial cancer.

This chain links TRBV2 with TRBJ1-5; D remains unclear. Trimming stripped 2 bases from V and 4 bases from J, with 9 bases between. Germline V CDR1 and CDR2: SNHLY, FYNNEI. The CDR3 extends over 14 amino acids. CDR3 region: CASSELLPNQPQHF. The CDR3 DNA reads TGTGCCAGCAGTGAACTCCTCCCTAATCAGCCCCAGCATTTT. The whole variable domain, filled in from reference TRBV2 and TRBJ1-5, reads EPEVTQTPSHQVTQMGQEVILRCVPISNHLYFYWYRQILGQKVEFLVSFYNNEISEKSEIFDDQFSVERPDGSNFTLKIRSTKLEDSAMYFCASSELLPNQPQHFGDGTRLSIL.

This rearrangement joins TRBV7-8 to TRBJ2-7; the match to TRBD2 covers 10 bases. CDR1 and CDR2 from the germline V gene are SGHVS and FQNEAQ. This CDR3 has 16 amino acids. Losses at the gene ends were 0 bases for V and 4 bases for J; bases not matched to a gene: 6. The CDR3 spells CASSLAPASGSYEQYF. CDR3 DNA: TGTGCCAGCAGCTTAGCGCCGGCTAGCGGGAGTTACGAGCAGTACTTC.

This chain joins TRBV7-3 and TRBJ2-1; D call uncertain. The germline V and J ends were trimmed by 2 bases and 6 bases, with 11 bases remaining between them. Germline V lookup: CDR1 SGHTA, CDR2 FQGTGA. CDR3 length equals 14 residues. The DNA of the CDR3 is TGTGCCAGCAGCTTAGATGGGCTCAGCAATGAGCAGTTCTTC. Its translation: CASSLDGLSNEQFF.

The rearrangement uses TRBV7-9 and TRBJ2-2, with 7 positions matching TRBD1. V was clipped by 5 bases and J by 4 bases; unmatched bases: 7. The CDR3 length is 15 residues. The V gene's germline CDR1 is SEHNR and CDR2 FQNEAQ (reference sequence). The CDR3: CASSPRQGRTGELFF. CDR3 in DNA: TGTGCCAGCAGCCCTCGACAGGGACGCACCGGGGAGCTGTTTTTT.

The chain is built from TRBV2 and TRBJ1-1; TRBD1 aligns across 8 bases. Germline V gene sequence: CDR1 SNHLY, CDR2 FYNNEI. Trimming took 6 bases from V and 1 from J; bases not matched to a gene: 10. The length of the CDR3 is 16 residues. The CDR3 is CASRERTGRWNTEAFF. The CDR3 DNA sequence: TGTGCCAGCAGGGAGAGGACAGGGCGATGGAACACTGAAGCTTTCTTT. The full variable domain, with the rest looked up from reference TRBV2 and TRBJ1-1, is EPEVTQTPSHQVTQMGQEVILRCVPISNHLYFYWYRQILGQKVEFLVSFYNNEISEKSEIFDDQFSVERPDGSNFTLKIRSTKLEDSAMYFCASRERTGRWNTEAFFGQGTRLTVV.